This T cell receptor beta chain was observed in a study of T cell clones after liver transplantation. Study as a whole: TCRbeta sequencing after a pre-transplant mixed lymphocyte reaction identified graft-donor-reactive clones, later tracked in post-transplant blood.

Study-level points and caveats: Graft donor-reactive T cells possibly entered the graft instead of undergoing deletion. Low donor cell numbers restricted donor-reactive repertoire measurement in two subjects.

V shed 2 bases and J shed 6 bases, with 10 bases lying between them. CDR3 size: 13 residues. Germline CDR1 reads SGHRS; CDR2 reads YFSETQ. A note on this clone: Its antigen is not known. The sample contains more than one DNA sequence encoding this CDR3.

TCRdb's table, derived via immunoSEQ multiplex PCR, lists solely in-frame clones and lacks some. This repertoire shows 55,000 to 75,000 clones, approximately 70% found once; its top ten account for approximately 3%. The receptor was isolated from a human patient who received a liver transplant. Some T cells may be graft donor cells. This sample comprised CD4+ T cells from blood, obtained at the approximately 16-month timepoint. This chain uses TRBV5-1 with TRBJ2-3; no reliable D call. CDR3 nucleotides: TGCGCCAGCAGCTTCCCGGGCGAGGATACGCAGTATTTT. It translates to CASSFPGEDTQYF.